This T cell receptor beta chain was recovered during a study of chemoradiotherapy in HPV16-positive cancers. General study points: During treatment, candidate HPV-specific clones and E7-related motifs expanded in tumor. Functional assays defining HPV-specific T cells used only a couple of HPV16-positive patients.

Turning to this clone: The antigen is undetermined.

The length of the CDR3 is 13 residues. Per germline, CDR1 SGHNT and CDR2 YENEEA. V was shortened by 6 bases and J by 6 bases, with 15 bases between the two germline ends. Profiled with immunoSEQ multiplex PCR; TCRdb holds only in-frame clones, not every one. The data show 3,500 to 5,000 clones, around four fifths seen once. The V gene is TRBV11-3, the J gene TRBJ2-7, with unresolved D. The receptor was derived from a human donor with HPV-associated anogenital cancer. The source material was tumor tissue, sampled from a patient who underwent chemoradiotherapy. The CDR3 nucleotides are TGTGCCAGCAGTCAAGGGCGGAGTCTCGAGCAGTACTTC. Translation gives CASSQGRSLEQYF.